This TCR beta chain comes out of a study of T-cell reconstitution after alpha-beta-depleted transplantation in children. Study results and limitations: Recipient T cells and thymic progenitors that survived gave rise to the high TCRbeta diversity observed at day 60 in some patients. Reported findings indicate that, about two months after transplant, alpha-beta T cells came from several hundred expanded clones, which were derived from non-depleted graft cells. At the one-year point after transplant, T-cell counts and TCRbeta diversity were found to come mostly from T cells that had been newly produced.

On this clonotype itself: The antigen remains unidentified.

Unique molecular identifiers were incorporated into the prepared TCRbeta library. MiXCR, run by TCRdb on the PCR reads, gives a single entry per CDR3 protein. Of some 460,000 distinct CDR3 sequences listed, roughly 15% were seen once; the top ten hold roughly 29%. V was clipped by 0 bases and J by 4 bases; unmatched bases: 5. This CDR3 is built from 15 residues. The germline CDR1 and CDR2 sequences are SEHNR and FQNEAQ (reference sequence). The gene calls are TRBV7-9 and TRBJ2-5, with 7 positions matching TRBD1. This sample comprised PBMCs, mostly from graft donor cells, obtained 360 days after TCRalphabeta/CD19-depleted stem cell transplant. This receptor was identified in a boy under two years old who had a stem cell transplant for Wiskott-Aldrich syndrome, so the T cells may come from the graft donor. CDR3 residues: CASSLATGSGETQYF. The CDR3 DNA reads TGTGCCAGCAGCTTAGCGACAGGGTCGGGAGAGACCCAGTACTTC.